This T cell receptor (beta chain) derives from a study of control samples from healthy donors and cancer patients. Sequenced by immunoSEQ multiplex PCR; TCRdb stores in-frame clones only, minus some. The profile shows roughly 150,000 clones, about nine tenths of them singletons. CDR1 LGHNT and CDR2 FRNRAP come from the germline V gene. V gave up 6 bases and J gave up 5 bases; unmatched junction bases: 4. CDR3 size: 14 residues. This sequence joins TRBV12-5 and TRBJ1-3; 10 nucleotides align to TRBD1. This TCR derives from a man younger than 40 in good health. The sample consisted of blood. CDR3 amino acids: CASGGDRGRNTIYF. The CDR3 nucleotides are TGTGCTAGTGGCGGGGACAGGGGAAGAAACACCATATATTTT.